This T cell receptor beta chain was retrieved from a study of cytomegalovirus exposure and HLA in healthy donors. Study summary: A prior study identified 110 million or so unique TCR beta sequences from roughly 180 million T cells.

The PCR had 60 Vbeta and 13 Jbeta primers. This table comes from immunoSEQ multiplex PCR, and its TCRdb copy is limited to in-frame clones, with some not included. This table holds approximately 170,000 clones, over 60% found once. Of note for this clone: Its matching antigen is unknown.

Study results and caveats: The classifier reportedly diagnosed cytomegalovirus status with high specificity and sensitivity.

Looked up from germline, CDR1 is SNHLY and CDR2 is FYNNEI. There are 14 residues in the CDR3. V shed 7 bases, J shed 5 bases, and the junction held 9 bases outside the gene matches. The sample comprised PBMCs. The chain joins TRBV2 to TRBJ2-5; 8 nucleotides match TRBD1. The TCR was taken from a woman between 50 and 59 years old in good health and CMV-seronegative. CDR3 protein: CASNDVNRGETQYF. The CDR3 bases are TGTGCCAGCAACGACGTAAACAGGGGGGAGACCCAGTACTTC. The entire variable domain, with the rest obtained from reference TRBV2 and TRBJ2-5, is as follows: EPEVTQTPSHQVTQMGQEVILRCVPISNHLYFYWYRQILGQKVEFLVSFYNNEISEKSEIFDDQFSVERPDGSNFTLKIRSTKLEDSAMYFCASNDVNRGETQYFGPGTRLLVL.